This T cell receptor (beta chain) was identified during a study of cytomegalovirus exposure and HLA in healthy donors. PCR employed 60 Vbeta and 13 Jbeta primers. Produced via immunoSEQ multiplex PCR; TCRdb's table is partial and in-frame only. Of just over 85,000 clones in the sample, over 70% were seen once. The V gene's germline CDR1 is MRHNA and CDR2 SNTAGT. Trimming removed 3 bases from V and 9 bases from J; junction bases left unmatched: 7. CDR3 length equals 14 residues. Sequenced sample: PBMCs. The V gene is TRBV6-4, the J gene TRBJ2-1; 8 bases are a match to TRBD2. The receptor comes from a man aged 35-49 years in good health and CMV-seronegative. This CDR3 is CASSEGLELPEQFF. Written as DNA, the CDR3 is TGTGCCAGCAGTGAGGGACTAGAACTCCCTGAGCAGTTCTTC.